Sequencing of this T cell receptor beta chain was carried out in a study (dated by TCRdb to the mid-2010s). Regarding the complete study: The study set out to test whether tumor-infiltrating Tregs in breast cancer get recruited from blood Tregs or are instead converted in situ from other CD4+ T cell subsets.

Full-length TCR variable regions were amplified by 5' RACE PCR with constant-region reverse primers, followed by semi-nested PCR with Nested Universal Primer A. Using the ReliaPrep RNA Cell Miniprep System, total RNA was extracted, and the SMARTer RACE 5'/3' Kit was then used to reverse transcribe the RNA into 5'RACE-ready cDNA. An Illumina MiSeq was used to sequence the full-length TCR alpha and beta libraries, which had been barcoded with multiplex adaptors. From the authors' description of their analysis: Sequencing data were pooled across the five patients for each of nine subset-tissue groups and compared by unsupervised clustering of TCR gene usage. The Morisita-Horn index, with shared sequences weighted by their contribution to each repertoire, was used to calculate repertoire similarity. TCRdb redid the processing of the public reads, applying fastp at Q25 and MiXCR, and retained in-frame beta chains. Identical CDR3 protein sequences are pooled into one entry, listed with their most common genes and DNA. For this entry, the V and J calls and clone size follow TCRdb and not the study's own pipeline. The sample table shows about 54,000 distinct CDR3 sequences, and 17% are seen once. 2% to 2.5% of the sample is in the top ten clones.

Overall results and qualifications from the work: The validation in the larger cohort was limited to a single TCR beta V-J rearrangement instead of whole repertoires. The greatest overlap of tumor-infiltrating Treg TCR alpha and beta sequences was observed with tumor naive CD4+ T cells, followed by blood naive CD4+ T cells. Tumor memory CD4+ T cell TCR gene usage was found to cluster with blood and lymph node memory CD4+ cells and with lymph node naive CD4+ cells.

Naive CD4+ T cells were purified with the Miltenyi Naive CD4+ T Cell Isolation kit, with Tregs depleted using CD25 microbeads. Tregs, naive and memory CD4+ T cells from tumor, blood and ipsilateral draining lymph nodes of about 5 breast cancer patients underwent full-length TCR alpha and beta sequencing. Mononuclear cells from lymph nodes or 50 to 60 ml of peripheral blood were isolated by Ficoll density gradient centrifugation. FACS confirmed that the sorted cell populations were more than 90% pure. About this clonotype: What this receptor recognizes is not known. No base quality information exists; no much larger clone differs at one position.

V lost 6 bases and J lost 5 bases, and the count of bases not matched to a germline gene is 4. From its cysteine to its phenylalanine, the CDR3 spans 15 amino acids. Left in the record is the CDR3 DNA by itself, 45 bases read in frame from the first base. The germline V gene (reference sequence) yields SEHNR for CDR1 and FQNEAQ for CDR2. The receptor comes from a female donor with breast cancer. Sequenced material: naive CD4+ T cells sorted from blood. In the paper's terms, the cell subset or site label means: naive CD4+ T cells, CD4+CD45RA+CD25-. Rearrangement joined TRBV7-9 to TRBJ2-3; 14 middle bases align to TRBD2. The DNA sequence is given as TGTGCCAGCAGGCGCGGGACTAGCGGGAGAGATACGCAGTATTTT. This is translated as CASRRGTSGRDTQYF.